These 6 T cell receptor beta chains were sequenced from one sample in a study of response to subunit inactivated influenza vaccine. TCRdb ran MiXCR on the RT-PCR reads and lists one entry per CDR3 protein. Seen here are approximately 520,000 distinct CDR3 sequences, approximately 15% observed once, and the top ten hold 2.5% to 3.5%. Specimen: CD4+ T cells sorted from PBMCs, collected around 25 months after vaccination. These TCRs come from a man between 50 and 75 years old who received an inactivated influenza vaccine.

This clonotype occurred many times. V usage is TRBV11-2 and J usage is TRBJ1-1; no reliable D call. V dropped 3 bases and J dropped 5 bases, with 13 bases sitting between them. This CDR3 is 14 amino acids long. Per germline, CDR1 SGHAT and CDR2 FQNNGV. CDR3 in amino acids: CASSFGRTRTEAFF. CDR3 nucleotide sequence: TGTGCCAGCAGCTTCGGGCGGACGCGAACTGAAGCTTTCTTT.

In its sample, this clonotype was seen a few times. The chain carries TRBV5-1 and TRBJ1-2, with D uncertain. Per germline, CDR1 SGHRS and CDR2 YFSETQ. This CDR3 is 14 amino acids long. The V and J ends lost 0 bases and 6 bases respectively, with 12 bases between them. The DNA for the CDR3 is TGCGCCAGCAGCTTGGGGGAGGTCCCGAATGGCTACACCTTC. It is translated as CASSLGEVPNGYTF.

The chain uses TRBV5-1 and TRBJ1-5; possible D gene TRBD1, 6 bases. Germline V gene sequence: CDR1 SGHRS, CDR2 YFSETQ. Trimming cost V 3 bases and J 5 bases, with 12 bases left between them. CDR3 length: 14 amino acids. The CDR3 nucleotides are TGCGCCAGCAGCTCAGGTTCAGGGGATCAGCCCCAGCATTTT. It codes for CASSSGSGDQPQHF.

The genes are TRBV20-1 and TRBJ2-1, with 9 nucleotides matching TRBD1. The CDR3 runs 13 residues. The V gene end was trimmed by 6 bases and the J gene end by 5 bases; junction bases not matched to a gene: 5. Germline values: CDR1 DFQATT, CDR2 SNEGSKA (reference sequence). The CDR3 loop is CSAHRTGDNEQFF. Here the CDR3 DNA reads TGCAGTGCCCATAGGACAGGGGACAATGAGCAGTTCTTC.

This chain links TRBV30 with TRBJ2-3; a weak D match, TRBD1 (7 bases). V lost 1 base, J lost 5 bases, and 16 bases lay in between. This CDR3 spans 15 amino acids. Germline V gene sequence: CDR1 GTSNPN, CDR2 SVGIG (reference sequence). CDR3 DNA: TGTGCCTGGAGTGCGACGACAGGGAGGCGAGATACGCAGTATTTT. As protein: CAWSATTGRRDTQYF. Variable domain in full (rest from reference TRBV30 and TRBJ2-3): SQTIHQWPATLVQPVGSPLSLECTVEGTSNPNLYWYRQAAGRGLQLLFYSVGIGQISSEVPQNLSASRPQDRQFILSSKKLLLSDSGFYLCAWSATTGRRDTQYFGPGTRLTVL.

This clonotype came up a few times. The chain recombines TRBV5-1 with TRBJ2-6; D might be TRBD2 (6 bases). The CDR3 extends over 18 amino acids. Germline CDR1 is SGHRS and CDR2 is YFSETQ. V was shortened by 1 base and J by 0 bases, with 14 bases between the two germline ends. CDR3 in DNA: TGCGCCAGCAGCTTGCTGGGGGGACGGCCCTCTGGGGCCAACGTCCTGACTTTC. The encoded protein is CASSLLGGRPSGANVLTF.